The 2 T cell receptor beta chains presented below share a single source sample, sequenced in a study of radiation and T cells in renal cell carcinoma. Clones were sequenced by immunoSEQ multiplex PCR, and TCRdb holds only the in-frame ones, with some missing. Of about 49,000 clones detected, 80% appear once; the ten largest clones hold under 30%. Time point indicated: blood 2 weeks post-SBRT. Treatment denoted: 15 Gy SBRT to primary tumor, nephrectomy 4 weeks later. Sequenced here: blood, sampled from a patient whose treatment included radiotherapy and nephrectomy. These receptors came from a woman in her 70s with renal cell carcinoma.

The chain joins TRBV4-1 to TRBJ2-7, with 10 bases fitting TRBD1. The V and J ends lost 2 bases and 3 bases, in that order; junction bases with no gene match: 1. The CDR3 extends over 14 amino acids. Germline CDR1 is MGHRA and CDR2 is YSYEKL. The CDR3, as DNA: TGCGCCAGCAGCCAACGGGACAGGGGCTACGAGCAGTACTTC. Protein: CASSQRDRGYEQYF.

This clone was observed once. The CDR3 DNA sequence: TGTGCCAGCAGTTACTCACCGGGATTGGTCACTGAAGCTTTCTTT. This encodes CASSYSPGLVTEAFF. The J gene is TRBJ1-1, the V gene TRBV6-5; D gene ambiguous. Germline CDR1 and CDR2: MNHEY and SVGAGI. With 0 bases removed from V and 4 bases from J, the gap between germline ends came to 12 bases. CDR3 length equals 15 residues.